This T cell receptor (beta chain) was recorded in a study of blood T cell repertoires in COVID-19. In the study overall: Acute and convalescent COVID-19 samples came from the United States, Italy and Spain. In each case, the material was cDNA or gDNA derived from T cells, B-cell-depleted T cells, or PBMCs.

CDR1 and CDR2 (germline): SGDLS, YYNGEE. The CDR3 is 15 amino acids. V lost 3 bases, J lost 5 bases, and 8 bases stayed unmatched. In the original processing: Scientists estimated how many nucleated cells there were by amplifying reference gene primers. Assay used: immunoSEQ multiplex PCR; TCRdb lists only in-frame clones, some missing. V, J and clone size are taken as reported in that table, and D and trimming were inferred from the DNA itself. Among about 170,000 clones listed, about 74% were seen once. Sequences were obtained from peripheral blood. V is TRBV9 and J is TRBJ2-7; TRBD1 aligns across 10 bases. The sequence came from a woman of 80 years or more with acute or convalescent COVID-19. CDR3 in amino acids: CASSARTGGPNEQYF. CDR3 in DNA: TGTGCCAGCAGCGCTCGGACAGGGGGTCCCAACGAGCAGTACTTC.